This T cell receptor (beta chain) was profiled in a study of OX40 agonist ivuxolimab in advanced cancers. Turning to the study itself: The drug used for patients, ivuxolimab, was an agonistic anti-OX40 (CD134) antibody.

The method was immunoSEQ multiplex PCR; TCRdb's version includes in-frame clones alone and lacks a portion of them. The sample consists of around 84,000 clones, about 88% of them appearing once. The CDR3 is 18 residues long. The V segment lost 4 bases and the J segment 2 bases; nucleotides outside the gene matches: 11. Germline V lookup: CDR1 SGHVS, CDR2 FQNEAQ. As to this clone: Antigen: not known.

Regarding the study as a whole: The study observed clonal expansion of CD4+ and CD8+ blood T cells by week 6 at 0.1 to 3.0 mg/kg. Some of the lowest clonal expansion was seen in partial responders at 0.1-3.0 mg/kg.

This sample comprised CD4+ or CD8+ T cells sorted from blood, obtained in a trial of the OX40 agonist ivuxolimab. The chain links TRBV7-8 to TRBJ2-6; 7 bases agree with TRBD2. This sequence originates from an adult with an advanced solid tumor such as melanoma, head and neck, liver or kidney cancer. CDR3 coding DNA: TGTGCCAGCAGCTCCCCCCGGGGGGAACTGGCTGGGGCCAACGTCCTGACTTTC. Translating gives CASSSPRGELAGANVLTF.